The 14 T cell receptor beta chains below all came from one sample that was sequenced in a study of blood T cell repertoires in COVID-19. This table comes from immunoSEQ multiplex PCR, and its TCRdb copy is limited to in-frame clones, with some not included. This table holds 180,000 or so clones, 85% to 90% found once. The sequencing sample was made of peripheral blood. These receptors all stem from a woman of 80 years or more in a cohort sampled during active or convalescent COVID-19.

The genes are TRBV2 and TRBJ2-1; D possibly corresponds to TRBD1 (6 bases). V dropped 8 bases and J dropped 0 bases, with 14 bases sitting between them. Germline V lookup: CDR1 SNHLY, CDR2 FYNNEI. The CDR3 loop spans 15 amino acids. The CDR3 region has the DNA TGTGCCAGCCGAGGGCAGGGGACCTCCTACAATGAGCAGTTCTTC. Translating gives CASRGQGTSYNEQFF.

This clone has a single count. The CDR3 bases are TGTGCCAGCAGTTTCCCGGACAGGGCCAGCTACGAGCAGTACTTC. It specifies CASSFPDRASYEQYF. The V call is TRBV28, the J call TRBJ2-7; 8 bases are a match to TRBD1. After removal of 3 bases from V and 3 bases from J, the junction contained 7 bases not matched to a gene. The germline V gene has CDR1 MDHEN and CDR2 SYDVKM. This CDR3 region has 15 residues.

The genes are TRBV6-5 and TRBJ1-1, with unresolved D. CDR3 length: 13 amino acids. CDR1 MNHEY and CDR2 SVGAGI come from the germline V gene. The germline V and J ends were trimmed by 2 bases and 8 bases, with 12 bases remaining between them. CDR3 DNA sequence: TGTGCCAGCAGTTACATTGGCAGAACCGAAGCTTTCTTT. This encodes CASSYIGRTEAFF.

The chain recombines TRBV5-6 with TRBJ2-3; a possible D gene is TRBD2 (6 bases). V lost 5 bases to trimming and J lost 5 bases, with 15 bases between them. The V gene's germline CDR1 is SGHDT and CDR2 YYEEEE. The CDR3 is 14 residues long. CDR3 DNA: TGTGCCAGCAGGCCTGGGGGGTTAGGAGATACGCAGTATTTT. Translating gives CASRPGGLGDTQYF.

This chain links TRBV19 with TRBJ1-5; D gene ambiguous. The CDR3 sequence is 13 residues long. The V and J ends lost 5 bases and 9 bases respectively, with 14 bases between them. Per germline, CDR1 LNHDA and CDR2 SQIVND (reference sequence). The CDR3 DNA is TGTGCCAGTAGTGTGGCGGCCTTTGGGCCCCAGCATTTT. Translation: CASSVAAFGPQHF.

This clone was seen just once. V usage is TRBV27 and J usage is TRBJ1-1; 7 bases match TRBD1. Germline values: CDR1 MNHEY, CDR2 SMNVEV (reference sequence). There are 14 residues in the CDR3. Trimming removed 3 bases from V and 5 bases from J; junction bases left unmatched: 6. The CDR3 nucleotides are TGTGCCAGCAGTTTCCGACAGGGAGAGACTGAAGCTTTCTTT. Protein: CASSFRQGETEAFF.

A single count supports this clone. The chain joins TRBV14 to TRBJ2-6; perhaps TRBD1 as D (5 bases). V lost 4 bases to trimming and J lost 0 bases, with 13 bases between them. The germline gives CDR1 SGHDN, CDR2 FVKESK. The CDR3 loop spans 17 amino acids. As DNA, the CDR3 is TGTGCCAGCAGCCTCTTCACAGGATTCTCTGGGGCCAACGTCCTGACTTTC. Amino acid sequence: CASSLFTGFSGANVLTF.

The chain employs TRBV2 and TRBJ2-4; D is perhaps TRBD1 (6 bases). This CDR3 is 14 amino acids long. V gave up 7 bases and J gave up 8 bases, with 18 bases separating them. The germline CDR1 and CDR2 sequences are SNHLY and FYNNEI. Written as DNA, the CDR3 is TGTGCCAGCACACTCAACAGGGATAGGGACATTCAGTACTTC. This codes for CASTLNRDRDIQYF.

This clone has only a few counts. The V call is TRBV19, the J call TRBJ1-5; 8 bases fit TRBD1. The ends lost 6 bases at V and 5 bases at J; junction bases unmatched: 12. The germline V gene encodes CDR1 LNHDA and CDR2 SQIVND (reference sequence). This CDR3 region has 16 residues. For the CDR3, the DNA is TGTGCCAGTAGGGGGACTGCAGGACAGGGCCATCAGCCCCAGCATTTT. It translates to CASRGTAGQGHQPQHF.

The CDR3 DNA sequence: TGTGCCAGTAGTCGCGACAGGGCTGACTCTGGGGCCAACGTCCTGACTTTC. Residues: CASSRDRADSGANVLTF. V usage is TRBV19 and J usage is TRBJ2-6, with 7 bases lining up with TRBD1. J lost 0 bases, V lost 5 bases, and 7 bases had no gene match. In germline, CDR1 is LNHDA, CDR2 SQIVND (reference sequence). The CDR3 has 17 amino acids.

CDR3 DNA sequence: TGTGCCAGCAGTCGACAGGGCCGCACTGGGGCCAACGTCCTGACTTTC. It yields the protein CASSRQGRTGANVLTF. The chain links TRBV6-6 to TRBJ2-6; 7 nucleotides match TRBD1. The V gene end was trimmed by 5 bases and the J gene end by 2 bases; junction bases not matched to a gene: 6. The CDR3 contains 16 residues. Germline lookup yields CDR1 MNHNY and CDR2 SVGAGI (reference sequence).

The chain combines TRBV6-2 or TRBV6-3 with TRBJ1-1; possible D gene TRBD1, 6 bases. Trimming left V 4 bases short and J 6 bases short, with 12 bases between. The CDR3 has 13 amino acids. Germline V gives CDR1 MNHEY, CDR2 SVGEGT. As DNA, the CDR3 is TGTGCCAGCAGTTCCAGGGGATTCTCTGAAGCTTTCTTT. This codes for CASSSRGFSEAFF.

The V gene is TRBV6-5, the J gene TRBJ2-1; 7 bases map to TRBD2. Per the germline V gene, CDR1 is MNHEY and CDR2 is SVGAGI. With 7 bases clipped from V and 3 bases from J, the junction kept 9 bases outside the gene matches. The CDR3 has 15 amino acids. The CDR3 DNA reads TGTGCCAGCATTCTCAACAGCGGGATCTACAATGAGCAGTTCTTC. Translating it yields CASILNSGIYNEQFF.

The V call is TRBV5-4, the J call TRBJ2-3; TRBD2 aligns across 7 bases. The CDR3 is made up of 16 amino acids. Germline V lookup: CDR1 SGHNT, CDR2 YYREEE (reference sequence). The V gene end was trimmed by 4 bases and the J gene end by 0 bases; junction bases not matched to a gene: 8. The CDR3 DNA follows: TGTGCCAGCAGCGGTACTAGCGATGGGAGCACAGATACGCAGTATTTT. It codes for CASSGTSDGSTDTQYF.